This TCR beta chain was retrieved from a study of T cell responses to AZD1222 COVID-19 vaccine. Regarding the study as a whole: No repertoire was sampled before or during the peak T cell response, only after it. Females outnumbered males among donors, who were mostly white British; clonal diversity was possibly underestimated.

On this clone itself: No antigen is known for it.

V was trimmed by 1 base and J by 4 bases, leaving 11 bases between them. There are 15 residues in the CDR3. Germline V gives CDR1 LGHNA, CDR2 YSLEER. This table comes from immunoSEQ multiplex PCR, and its TCRdb copy is limited to in-frame clones, with some not included. In the table there are fewer than 200,000 clones, 85% to 90% of which are singletons. The sequence was obtained from an adult who received the AZD1222 COVID-19 vaccine. This sample comprised peripheral blood, obtained 28 days after the second AZD1222 dose. J is TRBJ2-1 and V is TRBV4-3; D is unresolved. The chain's CDR3 is CASSQAPALYNEQFF. In nucleotides, the CDR3 is TGCGCCAGCAGCCAAGCCCCGGCCCTATACAATGAGCAGTTCTTC.